A single sample is the source of the 15 T cell receptor beta chains below, sequenced in a study of blood T cell repertoires in COVID-19. Assay used: immunoSEQ multiplex PCR; TCRdb lists only in-frame clones, some missing. The sample includes fewer than 300,000 clones, over 70% seen only once; the top ten take 3% to 3.5%. The sample taken for sequencing was peripheral blood. All receptors come from a woman older than 75 with acute or convalescent COVID-19.

V is TRBV5-5 and J is TRBJ2-5; 13 nucleotides agree with TRBD2. Trimming removed 7 bases from V and 5 bases from J; junction bases left unmatched: 5. The CDR3 totals 14 residues. CDR1 and CDR2 from the germline V gene are SGHKS and YYEKEE (reference sequence). The DNA of the CDR3 is TGTGCCAGCCACAGGACTAGCGGGAGTGAGACCCAGTACTTC. Its protein product is CASHRTSGSETQYF.

This clone was observed a few times. The rearrangement joins TRBV6-2 or TRBV6-3 to TRBJ2-5; 12 nucleotides line up with TRBD2. The length of the CDR3 is 14 residues. V dropped 6 bases and J dropped 4; count of bases not matched to a gene: 3. CDR1 and CDR2 (germline): MNHEY, SVGEGT. The DNA for the CDR3 is TGTGCCAGCAGCCTAGCGGGGGGGCGAGAGACCCAGTACTTC. Amino acid sequence: CASSLAGGRETQYF.

This rearrangement joins TRBV18 to TRBJ2-7; 7 positions agree with TRBD2. This CDR3 is built from 14 residues. The V gene's germline CDR1 is KGHSH and CDR2 LQKENI. J lost 6 bases, V lost 3 bases, and 8 bases had no gene match. The CDR3 nucleotides read TGTGCCAGCTCACCGCGGACTAGTTCAGGCGAGCAGTACTTC. Its translation: CASSPRTSSGEQYF.

Only a few counts were recorded for this clone. The V and J genes are TRBV7-7 and TRBJ2-2, with 7 nucleotides matching TRBD2. After removal of 5 bases from V and 4 bases from J, the junction contained 7 bases not matched to a gene. There are 15 residues in the CDR3. CDR1 SSHAT and CDR2 FNYEAQ come from the germline V gene (reference sequence). In DNA form, the CDR3 reads TGTGCCAGCAGCCCCCGGGGGAGGGGCACCGGGGAGCTGTTTTTT. It translates to CASSPRGRGTGELFF.

The chain couples TRBV3-1 (or the pseudogene TRBV3-2) to TRBJ1-1, with D tentatively TRBD1 (5 bases). The length of the CDR3 is 14 residues. CDR1 and CDR2 from the germline V gene are LGHDT and YNNKEL (reference sequence). Deletions cut 4 bases from V and 4 bases from J, with 13 bases between. The CDR3 protein is CASSRAGSGTEAFF. The CDR3 nucleotides read TGTGCCAGCAGCCGGGCAGGGTCGGGCACTGAAGCTTTCTTT.

The chain's CDR3 is CSVEFGTGPQHF. Written as DNA, the CDR3 is TGCAGCGTTGAATTTGGGACAGGGCCCCAGCATTTT. V usage is TRBV29-1 and J usage is TRBJ1-5, with TRBD1 identical over 8 bases. From germline, CDR1 is SQVTM and CDR2 ANQGSEA. The junction had 3 bases not matched to a gene; V was cut back by 2 bases and J by 9 bases. This CDR3 contains 12 residues.

CDR3 nucleotides: TGTGCCAGCTCACCAACGACAGGACACACCCCCTACGAGCAGTACTTC. Translated, it gives CASSPTTGHTPYEQYF. J is TRBJ2-7 and V is TRBV18, with a weak D call TRBD1 (6 bases). V lost 2 bases and J 2 bases, leaving 16 bases between the germline ends. This CDR3 is built from 16 residues. From germline, CDR1 is KGHSH and CDR2 LQKENI.

The chain uses TRBV6-6 and TRBJ1-2; 9 bases agree with TRBD1. The CDR3 has 12 residues. Germline loops: CDR1 MNHNY, CDR2 SVGAGI (reference sequence). V lost 2 bases, J lost 9 bases, and 1 base stayed unmatched. The chain's CDR3 is CASSYTGGSYTF. In nucleotides, the CDR3 is TGTGCCAGCAGTTACACAGGGGGCAGCTACACCTTC.

The chain couples TRBV7-2 to TRBJ2-7; D perhaps matches TRBD2 (6 bases). The CDR3 consists of 13 residues. V lost 0 bases and J lost 3, with 6 bases in between. Germline loops: CDR1 SGHTA, CDR2 FQGNSA. Here the CDR3 DNA reads TGTGCCAGCAGCTTAGCGCGGGACTACGAGCAGTACTTC. Its translation: CASSLARDYEQYF.

This chain joins TRBV3-1 (or the pseudogene TRBV3-2) and TRBJ2-7, with TRBD2 matching 8 bases. V shed 5 bases and J 2 bases; nucleotides not matched to a gene: 2. CDR1 is LGHDT and CDR2 is YNNKEL in the germline V gene (reference sequence). CDR3 length: 13 amino acids. This chain's CDR3 is CASSIAGPYEQYF. Here the CDR3 DNA reads TGTGCCAGCAGCATAGCGGGACCCTACGAGCAGTACTTC.

The chain recombines TRBV4-1 with TRBJ1-2, with TRBD1 matching 9 bases. The germline gives CDR1 MGHRA, CDR2 YSYEKL. This CDR3 spans 14 amino acids. The J segment lost 4 bases and the V segment lost 1 base, leaving 1 base of the junction unmatched. CDR3 protein: CASSQVGQGYGYTF. CDR3 nucleotide sequence: TGCGCCAGCAGCCAAGTGGGACAGGGCTATGGCTACACCTTC.

This clone was seen more than once but under ten times. This CDR3 is also generated by other DNA sequences in the sample. The genes are TRBV2 and TRBJ1-5, with unresolved D. The CDR3 contains 12 residues. The germline V gene has CDR1 SNHLY and CDR2 FYNNEI. V lost 6 bases to trimming and J lost 3 bases, with 6 bases between them. CDR3 bases: TGTGCCAGCAGCCAGAACAATCAGCCCCAGCATTTT. This encodes CASSQNNQPQHF. Combining the CDR3 with reference TRBV2 and TRBJ1-5 gives the whole variable domain EPEVTQTPSHQVTQMGQEVILRCVPISNHLYFYWYRQILGQKVEFLVSFYNNEISEKSEIFDDQFSVERPDGSNFTLKIRSTKLEDSAMYFCASSQNNQPQHFGDGTRLSIL.

There are a few counts of this clone. V gene TRBV19 combines with J gene TRBJ2-7; the D is unclear. Germline CDR1 is LNHDA and CDR2 is SQIVND (reference sequence). The CDR3 is 11 amino acids. Trimming removed 10 bases from V and 4 bases from J, with 11 bases in between. CDR3 DNA sequence: TGTGCCACTCAGCGAGGTTACGAGCAGTACTTC. Protein sequence: CATQRGYEQYF.

The gene calls are TRBV19 and TRBJ2-1; maybe TRBD1 (6 bases). Trimming took 1 base from V and 5 from J, leaving 12 bases between them. The CDR3 loop spans 15 amino acids. Germline CDR1 and CDR2: LNHDA and SQIVND (reference sequence). The CDR3 loop is CASSIVAGAHNEQFF. CDR3 DNA sequence: TGTGCCAGTAGTATAGTGGCAGGGGCCCACAATGAGCAGTTCTTC.

The chain combines TRBV2 with TRBJ1-2; perhaps TRBD1 as D (6 bases). V dropped 7 bases and J dropped 6 bases, with 9 bases sitting between them. The germline CDR1 and CDR2 sequences are SNHLY and FYNNEI. The CDR3 is made up of 11 amino acids. CDR3 sequence reads: CASTGGHGYTF. Here the CDR3 DNA reads TGTGCCAGCACCGGGGGGCATGGCTACACCTTC.